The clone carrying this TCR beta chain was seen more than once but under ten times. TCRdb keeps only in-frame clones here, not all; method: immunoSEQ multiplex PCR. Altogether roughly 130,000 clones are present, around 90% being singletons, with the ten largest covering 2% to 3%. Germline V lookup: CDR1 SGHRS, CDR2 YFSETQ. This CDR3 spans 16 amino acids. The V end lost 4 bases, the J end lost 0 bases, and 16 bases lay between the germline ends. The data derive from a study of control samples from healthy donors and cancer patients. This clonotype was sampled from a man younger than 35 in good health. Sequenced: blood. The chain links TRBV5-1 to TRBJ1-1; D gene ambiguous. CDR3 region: CASSREGIDMNTEAFF. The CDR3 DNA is TGCGCCAGCAGCCGGGAGGGCATCGACATGAACACTGAAGCTTTCTTT. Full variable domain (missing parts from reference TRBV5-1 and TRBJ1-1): KAGVTQTPRYLIKTRGQQVTLSCSPISGHRSVSWYQQTPGQGLQFLFEYFSETQRNKGNFPGRFSGRQFSNSRSEMNVSTLELGDSALYLCASSREGIDMNTEAFFGQGTRLTVV.